A selection of T cell receptor beta chains follows, all from one sample in a study of cytomegalovirus exposure and HLA in healthy donors. Libraries were prepared by immunoSEQ multiplex PCR; TCRdb keeps only in-frame clonotypes and omits some of them. The profile shows under 250,000 clones, 80% to 85% of them singletons. The material sequenced was PBMCs. The receptor source for this set is a woman in her 30s in good health and CMV-seronegative. CDR3s include the opening cysteine and the closing phenylalanine or tryptophan. D genes are given only for firm matches. Clone size is shown for a subset of rows, as once, few, many or a class of expanded clone.

len: 11
j_gene: TRBJ2-1
d_gene: NA
v_gene: TRBV6-6
abundance: NA
CDR3aa: CASSIVDEQFF
CDR3nt: TGTGCCAGCAGCATAGTAGATGAGCAGTTCTTC

len: 13
j_gene: TRBJ1-5
d_gene: NA
v_gene: TRBV30
abundance: NA
CDR3aa: CAWSRGLDQPQHF
CDR3nt: TGTGCCTGGAGTAGGGGTTTAGATCAGCCCCAGCATTTT

len: 15
j_gene: TRBJ1-2
d_gene: NA
v_gene: TRBV7-9
abundance: NA
CDR3aa: CASSLAQQGTYGYTF
CDR3nt: TGTGCCAGCAGCTTAGCGCAACAGGGAACCTATGGCTACACCTTC

len: 16
j_gene: TRBJ2-5
d_gene: TRBD1
v_gene: TRBV10-3
abundance: NA
CDR3aa: CAISGKGQGVWGTQYF
CDR3nt: TGTGCCATCAGTGGCAAGGGACAGGGGGTTTGGGGGACCCAGTACTTC

len: 14
j_gene: TRBJ1-2
d_gene: TRBD1
v_gene: TRBV5-1
abundance: NA
CDR3aa: CASSYGQGERGYTF
CDR3nt: TGCGCCAGCAGCTACGGACAGGGGGAAAGGGGCTACACCTTC

len: 14
j_gene: TRBJ1-4
d_gene: TRBD1
v_gene: TRBV6-1
abundance: few
CDR3aa: CASSQGDSGEKLFF
CDR3nt: TGTGCCAGCAGCCAAGGGGACAGTGGAGAAAAACTGTTTTTT

len: 15
j_gene: TRBJ1-5
d_gene: TRBD1
v_gene: TRBV30
abundance: few
CDR3aa: CAWGQEGYSNQPQHF
CDR3nt: TGTGCCTGGGGACAGGAGGGTTATAGCAATCAGCCCCAGCATTTT

len: 14
j_gene: TRBJ1-2
d_gene: NA
v_gene: TRBV2
abundance: many
CDR3aa: CASSDGRGRDGYTF
CDR3nt: TGTGCCAGCAGTGACGGCAGGGGTAGAGATGGCTACACCTTC

len: 13
j_gene: TRBJ2-7
d_gene: NA
v_gene: TRBV7-3
abundance: few
CDR3aa: CASSSDWTYEQYF
CDR3nt: TGTGCCAGCAGCTCGGACTGGACCTACGAGCAGTACTTC

len: 16
j_gene: TRBJ2-2
d_gene: TRBD1
v_gene: TRBV19
abundance: NA
CDR3aa: CASSMSRTGATGELFF
CDR3nt: TGTGCCAGTAGTATGTCAAGGACAGGGGCCACCGGGGAGCTGTTTTTT

len: 14
j_gene: TRBJ2-2
d_gene: TRBD2
v_gene: TRBV18
abundance: NA
CDR3aa: CASSPRGGTGELFF
CDR3nt: TGTGCCAGCTCACCACGCGGGGGGACCGGGGAGCTGTTTTTT

len: 15
j_gene: TRBJ2-7
d_gene: TRBD2
v_gene: TRBV5-6
abundance: NA
CDR3aa: CASSFGTSGSYEQYF
CDR3nt: TGTGCCAGCAGCTTCGGGACTAGCGGCTCCTACGAGCAGTACTTC

len: 16
j_gene: TRBJ1-2
d_gene: NA
v_gene: TRBV6-1
abundance: many
CDR3aa: CASSEWAGAGGYGYTF
CDR3nt: TGTGCCAGCAGTGAATGGGCAGGGGCAGGAGGCTATGGCTACACCTTC

len: 16
j_gene: TRBJ2-7
d_gene: TRBD2
v_gene: TRBV5-1
abundance: NA
CDR3aa: CASSGGLAGGTYEQYF
CDR3nt: TGCGCCAGCAGCGGGGGACTAGCGGGCGGAACCTACGAGCAGTACTTC

len: 15
j_gene: TRBJ2-1
d_gene: TRBD2
v_gene: TRBV5-4
abundance: NA
CDR3aa: CASSFSGNPYNEQFF
CDR3nt: TGTGCCAGCAGCTTTAGCGGGAATCCATACAATGAGCAGTTCTTC

len: 15
j_gene: TRBJ2-1
d_gene: NA
v_gene: TRBV5-1
abundance: once
CDR3aa: CASSLTPFSVNEQFF
CDR3nt: TGCGCCAGCAGCTTGACCCCCTTTAGCGTGAATGAGCAGTTCTTC

len: 12
j_gene: TRBJ2-7
d_gene: NA
v_gene: TRBV6-1
abundance: NA
CDR3aa: CASSSQTREQYF
CDR3nt: TGTGCCAGCAGTTCCCAGACAAGAGAGCAGTACTTC

len: 15
j_gene: TRBJ2-3
d_gene: TRBD1
v_gene: TRBV7-2
abundance: NA
CDR3aa: CASSRGTGGTDTQYF
CDR3nt: TGTGCCAGCAGCCGTGGGACAGGAGGCACAGATACGCAGTATTTT

len: 16
j_gene: TRBJ2-1
d_gene: TRBD2
v_gene: TRBV13
abundance: few
CDR3aa: CASSFPSSGNLNEQFF
CDR3nt: TGTGCCAGCAGCTTCCCGTCTAGCGGGAACCTCAATGAGCAGTTCTTC

len: 13
j_gene: TRBJ2-7
d_gene: TRBD1
v_gene: TRBV28
abundance: NA
CDR3aa: CASRAGGMDEQYF
CDR3nt: TGTGCCAGCAGGGCAGGGGGCATGGACGAGCAGTACTTC

len: 15
j_gene: TRBJ1-2
d_gene: TRBD1
v_gene: TRBV19
abundance: NA
CDR3aa: CASSIRGTGTAGYTF
CDR3nt: TGTGCCAGTAGTATCCGAGGGACAGGGACCGCTGGCTACACCTTC

len: 14
j_gene: TRBJ2-5
d_gene: NA
v_gene: TRBV7-6
abundance: NA
CDR3aa: CASSLASNQETQYF
CDR3nt: TGTGCCAGCAGCTTAGCTAGCAACCAAGAGACCCAGTACTTC

len: 15
j_gene: TRBJ1-2
d_gene: TRBD1
v_gene: TRBV5-1
abundance: NA
CDR3aa: CASSSGQGGNYGYTF
CDR3nt: TGCGCCAGCAGCTCCGGACAGGGGGGGAACTATGGCTACACCTTC

len: 14
j_gene: TRBJ2-7
d_gene: TRBD1
v_gene: TRBV7-2
abundance: NA
CDR3aa: CASSSYRGLHEQYF
CDR3nt: TGTGCCAGCAGCTCCTACAGGGGGCTTCACGAGCAGTACTTC

len: 18
j_gene: TRBJ2-2
d_gene: TRBD2
v_gene: TRBV30
abundance: once
CDR3aa: CAWSAGSSGSFHPGELFF
CDR3nt: TGTGCCTGGAGCGCGGGGTCTAGCGGGAGTTTCCATCCCGGGGAGCTGTTTTTT

len: 15
j_gene: TRBJ1-4
d_gene: NA
v_gene: TRBV7-9
abundance: NA
CDR3aa: CASSPGGLTNEKLFF
CDR3nt: TGTGCCAGCAGCCCGGGCGGGTTAACTAATGAAAAACTGTTTTTT

len: 14
j_gene: TRBJ2-3
d_gene: NA
v_gene: TRBV6-1
abundance: NA
CDR3aa: CASSLARGTDTQYF
CDR3nt: TGTGCCAGCAGTCTCGCTAGAGGCACAGATACGCAGTATTTT

len: 15
j_gene: TRBJ2-7
d_gene: TRBD2
v_gene: TRBV7-3
abundance: NA
CDR3aa: CASSLLAGGPDEQYF
CDR3nt: TGTGCCAGCAGCCTTTTGGCGGGGGGGCCGGACGAGCAGTACTTC

len: 13
j_gene: TRBJ2-1
d_gene: NA
v_gene: TRBV6-5
abundance: many
CDR3aa: CASSPGTYNEQFF
CDR3nt: TGTGCCAGCAGTCCCGGGACATACAATGAGCAGTTCTTC

len: 14
j_gene: TRBJ2-1
d_gene: TRBD2
v_gene: TRBV30
abundance: NA
CDR3aa: CASSRTSGYNEQFF
CDR3nt: TGTGCCTCGTCGAGGACTAGCGGATACAATGAGCAGTTCTTC

len: 17
j_gene: TRBJ2-5
d_gene: TRBD2
v_gene: TRBV11-2
abundance: NA
CDR3aa: CASSLSELAGDQETQYF
CDR3nt: TGTGCCAGCAGCTTATCCGAACTAGCGGGAGACCAAGAGACCCAGTACTTC

len: 15
j_gene: TRBJ2-3
d_gene: TRBD1
v_gene: TRBV6-5
abundance: NA
CDR3aa: CASGLDRGVTDTQYF
CDR3nt: TGTGCCAGCGGCCTCGACAGGGGGGTAACAGATACGCAGTATTTT

len: 15
j_gene: TRBJ2-7
d_gene: NA
v_gene: TRBV11-2
abundance: NA
CDR3aa: CASSYSLGGSYEQYF
CDR3nt: TGTGCCAGCAGCTACTCCCTCGGGGGTTCCTACGAGCAGTACTTC

len: 15
j_gene: TRBJ2-1
d_gene: TRBD1
v_gene: TRBV6-1
abundance: NA
CDR3aa: CASSEWPGGRYEQFF
CDR3nt: TGTGCCAGCAGTGAATGGCCAGGGGGTCGTTATGAGCAGTTCTTC

len: 13
j_gene: TRBJ2-5
d_gene: NA
v_gene: TRBV5-4
abundance: NA
CDR3aa: CASSTEAEGTQYF
CDR3nt: TGTGCCAGCAGCACTGAGGCGGAGGGAACCCAGTACTTC

len: 14
j_gene: TRBJ1-5
d_gene: TRBD1
v_gene: TRBV28
abundance: NA
CDR3aa: CASSLTGGNQPQHF
CDR3nt: TGTGCCAGCAGCCTGACAGGGGGAAATCAGCCCCAGCATTTT

len: 15
j_gene: TRBJ1-2
d_gene: TRBD1
v_gene: TRBV5-8
abundance: NA
CDR3aa: CASSPQGTVGYGYTF
CDR3nt: TGTGCCAGCAGCCCACAGGGGACAGTGGGCTATGGCTACACCTTC

len: 16
j_gene: TRBJ2-1
d_gene: NA
v_gene: TRBV4-2
abundance: NA
CDR3aa: CASSQEGSSSYNEQFF
CDR3nt: TGTGCCAGCAGCCAGGAGGGGTCCAGCTCCTACAATGAGCAGTTCTTC

len: 13
j_gene: TRBJ2-7
d_gene: TRBD1
v_gene: TRBV27
abundance: NA
CDR3aa: CASSLQGAYEQYF
CDR3nt: TGTGCCAGCAGTCTACAGGGGGCCTACGAGCAGTACTTC

len: 12
j_gene: TRBJ2-4
d_gene: NA
v_gene: TRBV5-1
abundance: once
CDR3aa: CASSAGEGIQYF
CDR3nt: TGCGCCAGCAGCGCAGGGGAAGGAATTCAGTACTTC

len: 15
j_gene: TRBJ2-7
d_gene: TRBD2
v_gene: TRBV7-6
abundance: NA
CDR3aa: CASSAEVGGSYEQYF
CDR3nt: TGTGCCAGCAGCGCCGAGGTGGGAGGGTCCTACGAGCAGTACTTC

len: 17
j_gene: TRBJ2-2
d_gene: TRBD1
v_gene: TRBV5-4
abundance: NA
CDR3aa: CASSLNRGLLGTGELFF
CDR3nt: TGTGCCAGCAGCTTGAACAGGGGGCTCCTCGGCACCGGGGAGCTGTTTTTT

len: 13
j_gene: TRBJ1-5
d_gene: NA
v_gene: TRBV19
abundance: NA
CDR3aa: CASSLGGFQPQHF
CDR3nt: TGTGCCAGTAGCCTCGGGGGGTTTCAGCCCCAGCATTTT

len: 13
j_gene: TRBJ1-1
d_gene: NA
v_gene: TRBV10-3
abundance: few
CDR3aa: CAISIDSNTEAFF
CDR3nt: TGTGCCATCAGTATCGACAGTAACACTGAAGCTTTCTTT

len: 11
j_gene: TRBJ1-2
d_gene: NA
v_gene: TRBV25-1
abundance: few
CDR3aa: CASRGGGGYTF
CDR3nt: TGTGCCAGCAGGGGGGGAGGCGGCTACACCTTC

len: 16
j_gene: TRBJ1-5
d_gene: TRBD1
v_gene: TRBV15
abundance: NA
CDR3aa: CATSPFATGVGQPQHF
CDR3nt: TGTGCCACCAGCCCTTTCGCCACAGGGGTTGGACAGCCCCAGCATTTT

len: 15
j_gene: TRBJ2-1
d_gene: NA
v_gene: TRBV5-1
abundance: NA
CDR3aa: CASSPGLVAYNEQFF
CDR3nt: TGCGCCAGCAGCCCGGGACTCGTTGCCTACAATGAGCAGTTCTTC

len: 15
j_gene: TRBJ2-7
d_gene: NA
v_gene: TRBV5-1
abundance: NA
CDR3aa: CASSSLAVPPYEQYF
CDR3nt: TGCGCCAGCAGCTCCCTAGCCGTGCCACCCTACGAGCAGTACTTC

len: 17
j_gene: TRBJ2-7
d_gene: TRBD1
v_gene: TRBV4-1
abundance: NA
CDR3aa: CASSSLSRDRRTYEQYF
CDR3nt: TGCGCCAGCAGCTCGCTAAGCCGGGACAGGCGAACCTACGAGCAGTACTTC

len: 18
j_gene: TRBJ1-5
d_gene: NA
v_gene: TRBV30
abundance: NA
CDR3aa: CAWGDYQAGDYSNQPQHF
CDR3nt: TGTGCCTGGGGTGACTACCAGGCCGGGGACTATAGCAATCAGCCCCAGCATTTT

len: 16
j_gene: TRBJ1-5
d_gene: NA
v_gene: TRBV13
abundance: few
CDR3aa: CASSPRTEGSNQPQHF
CDR3nt: TGTGCCAGCAGCCCACGGACAGAGGGTAGCAATCAGCCCCAGCATTTT

len: 14
j_gene: TRBJ1-5
d_gene: TRBD1
v_gene: TRBV5-1
abundance: few
CDR3aa: CASSFGGGAGPQHF
CDR3nt: TGCGCCAGCAGCTTTGGAGGGGGCGCGGGTCCCCAGCATTTT

len: 15
j_gene: TRBJ2-3
d_gene: NA
v_gene: TRBV7-2
abundance: many
CDR3aa: CASSLGMGGTDTQYF
CDR3nt: TGTGCCAGCAGCTTAGGGATGGGCGGCACAGATACGCAGTATTTT

len: 13
j_gene: TRBJ1-1
d_gene: NA
v_gene: TRBV19
abundance: NA
CDR3aa: CASIPGWNTEAFF
CDR3nt: TGTGCCAGCATCCCCGGGTGGAACACTGAAGCTTTCTTT

len: 15
j_gene: TRBJ1-4
d_gene: NA
v_gene: TRBV5-6
abundance: once
CDR3aa: CASSSLGETNEKLFF
CDR3nt: TGTGCCAGCAGCTCGCTCGGGGAAACTAATGAAAAACTGTTTTTT

len: 15
j_gene: TRBJ1-5
d_gene: TRBD1
v_gene: TRBV5-1
abundance: few
CDR3aa: CASSLVGDRAQPQHF
CDR3nt: TGCGCCAGCAGCTTGGTAGGGGACAGGGCTCAGCCCCAGCATTTT

len: 17
j_gene: TRBJ2-1
d_gene: TRBD2
v_gene: TRBV5-4
abundance: NA
CDR3aa: CASSLLNSGGLYNEQFF
CDR3nt: TGTGCCAGCAGCTTGCTGAATAGCGGGGGCCTATACAATGAGCAGTTCTTC

len: 15
j_gene: TRBJ1-1
d_gene: NA
v_gene: TRBV13
abundance: NA
CDR3aa: CASSQGRTLYTEAFF
CDR3nt: TGTGCCAGCAGCCAAGGACGGACACTTTACACTGAAGCTTTCTTT

len: 15
j_gene: TRBJ2-3
d_gene: NA
v_gene: TRBV19
abundance: NA
CDR3aa: CASSFTAGAEDTQYF
CDR3nt: TGTGCCAGTAGTTTCACGGCAGGGGCGGAAGATACGCAGTATTTT